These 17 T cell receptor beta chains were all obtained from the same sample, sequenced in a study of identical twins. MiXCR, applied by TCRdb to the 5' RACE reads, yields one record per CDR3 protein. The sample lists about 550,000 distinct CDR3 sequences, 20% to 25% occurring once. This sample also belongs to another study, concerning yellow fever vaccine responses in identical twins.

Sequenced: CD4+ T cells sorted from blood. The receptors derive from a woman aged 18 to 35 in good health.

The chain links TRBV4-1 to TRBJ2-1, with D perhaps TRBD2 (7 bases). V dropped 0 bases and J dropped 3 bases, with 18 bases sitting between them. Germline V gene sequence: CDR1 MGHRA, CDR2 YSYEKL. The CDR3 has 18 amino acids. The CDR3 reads CASSQDRSGGANYNEQFF. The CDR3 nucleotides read TGCGCCAGCAGCCAAGATCGGTCGGGGGGCGCAAACTACAATGAGCAGTTCTTC.

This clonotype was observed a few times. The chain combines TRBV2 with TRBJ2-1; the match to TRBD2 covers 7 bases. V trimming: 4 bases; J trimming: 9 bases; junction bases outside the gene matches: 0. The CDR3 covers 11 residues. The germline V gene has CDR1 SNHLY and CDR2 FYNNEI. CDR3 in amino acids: CASSGGGEQFF. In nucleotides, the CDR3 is TGTGCCAGCAGTGGCGGGGGTGAGCAGTTCTTC.

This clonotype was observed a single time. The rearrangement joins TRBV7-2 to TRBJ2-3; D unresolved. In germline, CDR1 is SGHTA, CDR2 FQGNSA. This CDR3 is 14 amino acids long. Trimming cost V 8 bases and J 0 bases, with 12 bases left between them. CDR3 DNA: TGTGCCAGCCTTTCGGGCCCTAGCACAGATACGCAGTATTTT. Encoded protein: CASLSGPSTDTQYF.

CDR3 protein: CATSTSGGARFDNEQFF. For the CDR3, the DNA is TGTGCCACCTCGACTAGCGGGGGGGCCCGATTTGACAATGAGCAGTTCTTC. The chain couples TRBV24-1 to TRBJ2-1; 14 bases fit TRBD2. The CDR3 runs to 17 residues. Germline assignment: CDR1 KGHDR and CDR2 SFDVKD. The V and J ends lost 9 bases and 5 bases, in that order; junction bases with no gene match: 11.

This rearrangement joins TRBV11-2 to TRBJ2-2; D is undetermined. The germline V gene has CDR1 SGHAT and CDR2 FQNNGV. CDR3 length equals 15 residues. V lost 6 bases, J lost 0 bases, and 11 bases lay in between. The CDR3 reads CASRRSTPNTGELFF. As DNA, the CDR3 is TGTGCCAGCAGAAGGAGCACCCCGAACACCGGGGAGCTGTTTTTT.

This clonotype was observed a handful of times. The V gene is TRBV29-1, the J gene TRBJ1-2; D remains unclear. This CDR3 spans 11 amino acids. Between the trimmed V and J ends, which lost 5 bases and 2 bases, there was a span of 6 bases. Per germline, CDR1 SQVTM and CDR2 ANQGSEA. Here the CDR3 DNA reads TGCAGCGTTACCGGGAACTATGGCTACACCTTC. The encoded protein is CSVTGNYGYTF.

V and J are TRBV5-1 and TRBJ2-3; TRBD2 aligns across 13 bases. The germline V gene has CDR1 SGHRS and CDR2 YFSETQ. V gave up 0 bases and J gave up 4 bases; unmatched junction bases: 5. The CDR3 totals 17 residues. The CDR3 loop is CASSLGVLAGGPDTQYF. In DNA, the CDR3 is TGCGCCAGCAGCTTGGGAGTACTAGCGGGAGGGCCAGATACGCAGTATTTT. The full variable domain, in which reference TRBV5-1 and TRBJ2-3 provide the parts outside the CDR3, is KAGVTQTPRYLIKTRGQQVTLSCSPISGHRSVSWYQQTPGQGLQFLFEYFSETQRNKGNFPGRFSGRQFSNSRSEMNVSTLELGDSALYLCASSLGVLAGGPDTQYFGPGTRLTVL.

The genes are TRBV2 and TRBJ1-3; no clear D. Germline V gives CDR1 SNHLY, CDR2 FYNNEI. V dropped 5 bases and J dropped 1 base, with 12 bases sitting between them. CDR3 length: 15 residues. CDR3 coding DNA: TGTGCCAGCAGTCTCGCGGGATTGTCTGGAAACACCATATATTTT. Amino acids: CASSLAGLSGNTIYF.

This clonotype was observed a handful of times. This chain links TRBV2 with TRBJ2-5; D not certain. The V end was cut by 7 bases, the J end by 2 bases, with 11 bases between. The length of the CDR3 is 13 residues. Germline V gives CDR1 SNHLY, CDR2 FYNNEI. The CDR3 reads CASTSDGQETQYF. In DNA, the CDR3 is TGTGCCAGCACCTCGGACGGACAAGAGACCCAGTACTTC.

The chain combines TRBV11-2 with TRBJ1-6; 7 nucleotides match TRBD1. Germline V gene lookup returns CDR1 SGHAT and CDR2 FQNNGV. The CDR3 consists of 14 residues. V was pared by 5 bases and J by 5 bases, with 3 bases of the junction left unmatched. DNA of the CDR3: TGTGCCAGCAGCGGGACAGCCAATAATTCACCCCTCCACTTT. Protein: CASSGTANNSPLHF.

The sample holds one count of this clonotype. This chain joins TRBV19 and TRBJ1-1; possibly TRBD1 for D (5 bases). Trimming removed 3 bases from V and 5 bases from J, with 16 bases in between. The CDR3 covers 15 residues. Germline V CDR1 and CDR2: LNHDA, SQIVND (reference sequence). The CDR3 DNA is TGTGCCAGTAGTATTGTAGGGGCTAGTTGGACTGAAGCTTTCTTT. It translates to CASSIVGASWTEAFF.

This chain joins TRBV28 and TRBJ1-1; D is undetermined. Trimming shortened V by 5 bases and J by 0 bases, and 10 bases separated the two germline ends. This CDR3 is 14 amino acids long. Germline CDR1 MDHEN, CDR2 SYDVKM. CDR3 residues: CASSLSHMNTEAFF. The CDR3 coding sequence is TGTGCCAGCAGTCTCTCTCATATGAACACTGAAGCTTTCTTT.

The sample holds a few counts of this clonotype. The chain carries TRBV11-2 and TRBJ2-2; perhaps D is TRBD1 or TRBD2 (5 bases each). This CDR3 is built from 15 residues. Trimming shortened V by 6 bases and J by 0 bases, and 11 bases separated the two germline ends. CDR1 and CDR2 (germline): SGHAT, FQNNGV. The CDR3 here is CASRRGDSNTGELFF. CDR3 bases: TGTGCCAGCAGACGGGGCGACTCGAACACCGGGGAGCTGTTTTTT.

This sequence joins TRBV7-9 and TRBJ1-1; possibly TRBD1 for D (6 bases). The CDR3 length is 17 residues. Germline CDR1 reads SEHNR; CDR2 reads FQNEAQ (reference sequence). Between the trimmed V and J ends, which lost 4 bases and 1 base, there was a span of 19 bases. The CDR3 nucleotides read TGTGCCAGCAGCTCCGACAGGACCTTGACCCAGAACACTGAAGCTTTCTTT. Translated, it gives CASSSDRTLTQNTEAFF.

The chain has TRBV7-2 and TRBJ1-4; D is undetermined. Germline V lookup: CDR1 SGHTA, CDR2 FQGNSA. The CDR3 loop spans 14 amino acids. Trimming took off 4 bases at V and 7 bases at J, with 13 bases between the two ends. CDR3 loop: CASSSDIYGEKLFF. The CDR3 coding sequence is TGTGCCAGCAGCTCAGACATATATGGTGAAAAACTGTTTTTT.

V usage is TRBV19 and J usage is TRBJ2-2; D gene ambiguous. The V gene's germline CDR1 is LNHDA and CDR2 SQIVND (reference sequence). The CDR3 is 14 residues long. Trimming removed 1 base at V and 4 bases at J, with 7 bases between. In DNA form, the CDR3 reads TGTGCCAGTAGTATAGTCAGCCTCACCGGGGAGCTGTTTTTT. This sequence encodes CASSIVSLTGELFF.

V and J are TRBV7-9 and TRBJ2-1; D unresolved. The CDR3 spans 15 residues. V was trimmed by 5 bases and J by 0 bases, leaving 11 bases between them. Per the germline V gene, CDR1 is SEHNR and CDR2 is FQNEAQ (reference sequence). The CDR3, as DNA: TGTGCCAGCAGCCCGAACTCCGGCTCCTACAATGAGCAGTTCTTC. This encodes CASSPNSGSYNEQFF. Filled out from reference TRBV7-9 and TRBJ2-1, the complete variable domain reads DTGVSQNPRHKITKRGQNVTFRCDPISEHNRLYWYRQTLGQGPEFLTYFQNEAQLEKSRLLSDRFSAERPKGSFSTLEIQRTEQGDSAMYLCASSPNSGSYNEQFFGPGTRLTVL.